These 25 T cell receptor beta chains share one sample of origin, sequenced in a study of T-cell memory formation after mild COVID-19 (dated by TCRdb to the early 2020s). Libraries were prepared through 5' RACE. Sequenced on an Illumina NovaSeq 6000. The raw public data were reprocessed by TCRdb itself: fastp quality trimming at Q25, MiXCR clonotype calling, in-frame beta chains only. Rows are unified per CDR3 protein, each entry keeping the most common DNA and genes. This sample has hundreds of thousands of distinct CDR3 sequences in its table, and around 25% of those were observed once. 12% of the sample is in the top ten clones. The sequenced sample consisted of PBMCs or a T cell subset sorted from them (not recorded which). These receptors were taken from an adult woman who had mild COVID-19 (a few samples of this study predate the infection). The sample titles of this study are shuffled in the database, so cell type and time point are left out; the donor was told from shared clones.

This clonotype was recorded only once. V and J are TRBV7-9 and TRBJ2-3; 8 bases align to TRBD2. Germline V gene data show CDR1 as SEHNR and CDR2 as FQNEAQ (reference sequence). Trimming removed 3 bases from V and 3 bases from J; junction bases left unmatched: 8. The CDR3 totals 16 residues. CDR3 bases: TGTGCCAGCAGCTTCGCTATCGGGGGGGCGACAGATACGCAGTATTTT. This gives the protein CASSFAIGGATDTQYF.

The chain has TRBV20-1 and TRBJ2-7; the match to TRBD2 covers 9 bases. The germline V gene has CDR1 DFQATT and CDR2 SNEGSKA (reference sequence). There are 22 residues in the CDR3. V was clipped by 2 bases and J by 3 bases; unmatched bases: 29. The CDR3 spells CSARLATFGGLAGHPSLYEQYF. DNA of the CDR3: TGCAGTGCTAGATTAGCCACCTTCGGTGGCCTAGCGGGACATCCCTCACTCTACGAGCAGTACTTC.

This chain joins TRBV10-3 and TRBJ2-1; 9 bases line up with TRBD1. Germline CDR1 ENHRY, CDR2 SYGVKD. There are 13 residues in the CDR3. The trim removed 4 bases at V and 7 bases at J, leaving 2 bases unmatched. The CDR3 sequence is CAISGTGVNEQFF. For the CDR3, the DNA is TGTGCCATCAGTGGGACAGGGGTGAATGAGCAGTTCTTC.

The chain recombines TRBV7-8 with TRBJ2-1; 13 bases align to TRBD2. V lost 4 bases and J lost 6; bases outside the gene matches: 3. This CDR3 comprises 15 residues. Looked up from germline, CDR1 is SGHVS and CDR2 is FQNEAQ. The DNA of the CDR3 is TGTGCCAGCAGCTACCGACTAGCGGGAGGCAATGAGCAGTTCTTC. Its protein is CASSYRLAGGNEQFF.

The chain is built from TRBV5-6 and TRBJ2-5; D possibly corresponds to TRBD1 (6 bases). The length of the CDR3 is 14 residues. Trimming pared 1 base from V and 3 bases from J, leaving 10 bases between. CDR1 is SGHDT and CDR2 is YYEEEE in the germline V gene. As DNA, the CDR3 is TGTGCCAGCAGCTTGACAGGGCTGAAAGAGACCCAGTACTTC. This translates into CASSLTGLKETQYF.

The chain combines TRBV4-1 with TRBJ1-1; 11 bases align to TRBD1. The CDR3 length is 15 residues. CDR1 is MGHRA, CDR2 YSYEKL, per germline. J was trimmed by 5 bases and V by 0 bases; bases with no gene match: 2. CDR3 nucleotides: TGCGCCAGCAGCCAAGAGGGACAGGGGGAGACTGAAGCTTTCTTT. Translation gives CASSQEGQGETEAFF.

The chain combines TRBV2 with TRBJ2-1; 10 nucleotides agree with TRBD2. The CDR3 loop spans 17 amino acids. The germline V gene encodes CDR1 SNHLY and CDR2 FYNNEI. With V trimmed by 1 base and J by 8 bases, 11 bases remained unmatched. The CDR3 nucleotides read TGTGCCAGCAGTGAAGTGGTGCCTAGCGGGAGTGTCGATGAGCAGTTCTTC. It encodes CASSEVVPSGSVDEQFF.

The chain has TRBV3-1 and TRBJ2-7; D is unresolved. The ends were cut back, 2 bases at V and 12 bases at J, with 14 bases in the middle. Germline V gene data show CDR1 as LGHDT and CDR2 as YNNKEL (reference sequence). The CDR3 spans 12 residues. CDR3 region: CASSQRDRSPYF. The CDR3 DNA reads as TGTGCCAGCAGCCAACGCGATCGGAGTCCGTACTTC.

This clonotype was counted between two and nine times. The V and J genes are TRBV5-1 and TRBJ2-1; no definite D call. V was cut by 2 bases and J by 6 bases, with 3 bases left in between. Germline values: CDR1 SGHRS, CDR2 YFSETQ. The CDR3 length is 11 residues. CDR3 loop: CASSLFNEQFF. Written as DNA, the CDR3 is TGCGCCAGCAGCTTATTCAATGAGCAGTTCTTC. The complete variable domain, with remaining parts taken from reference TRBV5-1 and TRBJ2-1, reads KAGVTQTPRYLIKTRGQQVTLSCSPISGHRSVSWYQQTPGQGLQFLFEYFSETQRNKGNFPGRFSGRQFSNSRSEMNVSTLELGDSALYLCASSLFNEQFFGPGTRLTVL.

This clonotype was observed a few times. This chain uses TRBV12-3 or TRBV12-4 with TRBJ2-7; possibly TRBD1 for D (6 bases). V was trimmed by 4 bases and J by 4 bases, leaving 14 bases between them. This CDR3 has 14 residues. The chain's CDR3 is CASSSQTGIYEQYF. The CDR3 DNA follows: TGTGCCAGCAGTTCCCAGACAGGTATTTACGAGCAGTACTTC.

This clonotype was observed a handful of times. V gene TRBV2 combines with J gene TRBJ2-5, with TRBD2 matching 7 bases. From germline, CDR1 is SNHLY and CDR2 FYNNEI. The CDR3 spans 14 residues. V lost 8 bases, J lost 0 bases, and 6 bases stayed unmatched. The CDR3 DNA sequence: TGTGCCAGCGGCAAACTAGCGAACCAAGAGACCCAGTACTTC. It translates to CASGKLANQETQYF.

At least ten counts were recorded for this clonotype. The rearrangement links TRBV5-1 to TRBJ2-3, with unresolved D. The germline V gene encodes CDR1 SGHRS and CDR2 YFSETQ. Trimming cost V 5 bases and J 0 bases, with 10 bases left between them. CDR3 size: 14 residues. CDR3 sequence (DNA): TGCGCCAGCAGAGTAAGGACCAGCACAGATACGCAGTATTTT. This codes for CASRVRTSTDTQYF. Combining the CDR3 with reference TRBV5-1 and TRBJ2-3 gives the whole variable domain KAGVTQTPRYLIKTRGQQVTLSCSPISGHRSVSWYQQTPGQGLQFLFEYFSETQRNKGNFPGRFSGRQFSNSRSEMNVSTLELGDSALYLCASRVRTSTDTQYFGPGTRLTVL.

This clonotype turned up a few times. The chain recombines TRBV9 with TRBJ2-1; D may be TRBD2 (5 bases). The V end lost 0 bases, the J end lost 0 bases, and 16 bases lay between the germline ends. Germline V gives CDR1 SGDLS, CDR2 YYNGEE. This CDR3 has 18 amino acids. CDR3 amino acids: CASSVEGLMGSSYNEQFF. The CDR3 DNA sequence: TGTGCCAGCAGCGTAGAAGGGCTGATGGGGAGCTCCTACAATGAGCAGTTCTTC.

This clonotype was counted only a few times. The J gene is TRBJ2-1, the V gene TRBV11-2; D is unclear. V dropped 3 bases and J dropped 4 bases, with 7 bases sitting between them. The CDR3 spans 13 residues. CDR1 is SGHAT, CDR2 FQNNGV, per germline. This CDR3 reads CASSFQRYNEQFF. CDR3 nucleotide sequence: TGTGCCAGCAGCTTTCAGAGGTACAATGAGCAGTTCTTC.

There are a few counts of this clonotype. The chain uses TRBV12-3 or TRBV12-4 and TRBJ1-2; 7 bases map to TRBD1. With V trimmed by 4 bases and J by 7 bases, 3 bases remained unmatched. This CDR3 region has 12 residues. The CDR3 protein is CASSSQGFGYTF. CDR3 coding DNA: TGTGCCAGCAGTTCACAGGGGTTTGGCTACACCTTC.

A few counts support this clonotype. This sequence joins TRBV24-1 and TRBJ2-3; the match to TRBD2 covers 8 bases. Germline V lookup: CDR1 KGHDR, CDR2 SFDVKD. There are 17 residues in the CDR3. The V gene end was trimmed by 3 bases and the J gene end by 3 bases; junction bases not matched to a gene: 10. As DNA, the CDR3 is TGTGCCACCAGTGATGCGTTCGCGGGGGGCCCTACAGATACGCAGTATTTT. Translated: CATSDAFAGGPTDTQYF.

This chain links TRBV6-1 with TRBJ2-7, with 9 bases lining up with TRBD1. Germline loops: CDR1 MNHNS, CDR2 SASEGT. After removal of 2 bases from V and 3 bases from J, the junction contained 5 bases not matched to a gene. The CDR3 runs 15 residues. The CDR3 nucleotides are TGTGCCAGCAGTGAACTTGGACAGGGGTTCTACGAGCAGTACTTC. This codes for CASSELGQGFYEQYF.

This clonotype came up a few times. The chain links TRBV4-1 to TRBJ2-3; 8 bases line up with TRBD1. The trim removed 2 bases at V and 6 bases at J, leaving 10 bases unmatched. The CDR3 consists of 16 residues. The germline V gene encodes CDR1 MGHRA and CDR2 YSYEKL. This CDR3 is CASSQPRAGGSDTQYF. The CDR3 DNA sequence: TGCGCCAGCAGCCAACCGAGGGCAGGGGGCAGCGATACGCAGTATTTT.

To note about this clonotype: Germline and junction disagree at one end, which may indicate a read error. V gene TRBV6-2 or TRBV6-3 combines with J gene TRBJ2-1; 10 bases are a match to TRBD1. The CDR3 length is 12 residues. Germline CDR1 reads MNHEY; CDR2 reads SVGEGT. CDR3 bases: TGTGCCAGCACCAGAGTCGGACAGGGGGAAGTCTTC. Its translation: CASTRVGQGEVF.

This chain uses TRBV7-8 with TRBJ1-1; possible D gene TRBD1, 5 bases. Trimming stripped 3 bases from V and 8 bases from J, with 22 bases between. CDR1 SGHVS and CDR2 FQNEAQ come from the germline V gene. This CDR3 spans 16 amino acids. The CDR3 bases are TGTGCCAGCAGCTTCGGTGAAGTCTGGTCAGGGTCGGAAGCTTTCTTT. Encoded protein: CASSFGEVWSGSEAFF.

The CDR3 loop reads CASSYGGWNTQYF. DNA for the CDR3: TGTGCCAGCAGTTACGGGGGGTGGAATACGCAGTATTTT. The V gene is TRBV6-2 or TRBV6-3, the J gene TRBJ2-3; D is possibly TRBD2 (6 bases). V lost 2 bases, J lost 7 bases, and 10 bases lay in between. Per germline, CDR1 MNHEY and CDR2 SVGEGT. The CDR3 extends over 13 amino acids.

This clonotype was detected a few times. The V and J genes are TRBV6-2 or TRBV6-3 and TRBJ2-3, with 10 nucleotides matching TRBD1. After removal of 5 bases from V and 5 bases from J, the junction contained 10 bases not matched to a gene. Germline V gene lookup returns CDR1 MNHEY and CDR2 SVGEGT. This CDR3 has 16 residues. This CDR3 is CASSRHPGQGKDTQYF. The CDR3 DNA follows: TGTGCCAGCAGTCGACACCCGGGACAGGGGAAAGATACGCAGTATTTT.

This clonotype was seen only a few times. This chain joins TRBV5-4 and TRBJ2-7, with D tentatively TRBD1 (6 bases). The CDR3 has 15 residues. Trimming cost V 4 bases and J 3 bases, with 17 bases left between them. Germline V CDR1 and CDR2: SGHNT, YYREEE (reference sequence). CDR3 region: CASSIPSGTHYEQYF. CDR3 nucleotide sequence: TGTGCCAGCAGCATTCCCTCCGGGACACACTACGAGCAGTACTTC.

This clonotype was seen a few times. The chain recombines TRBV9 with TRBJ2-1, with D tentatively TRBD1 (8 bases). V lost 0 bases and J lost 5, with 30 bases in between. This CDR3 contains 21 residues. Germline lookup yields CDR1 SGDLS and CDR2 YYNGEE. The CDR3, as DNA: TGTGCCAGCAGCGTAGGTATCCGGACAGGGAAGGGCGGGAGAAGCGACAATGAGCAGTTCTTC. It codes for CASSVGIRTGKGGRSDNEQFF.

This clonotype was observed a few times. The rearrangement joins TRBV23-1 to TRBJ2-7; 9 bases agree with TRBD1. TRBV23-1 has ORF status, its function being uncertain. The CDR3 runs to 16 residues. Germline trimming cut 0 bases from V and 1 base from J; bases unmatched to any gene: 4. The CDR3 here is CASSQSRDRESYEQYF. As DNA, the CDR3 is TGCGCCAGCAGTCAATCCCGGGACAGGGAGTCCTACGAGCAGTACTTC.